This entry concerns a single T cell receptor beta chain. PCR primers comprised 60 Vbeta and 13 Jbeta primers. Repertoires were generated with immunoSEQ multiplex PCR, while TCRdb's copy carries only in-frame clones and drops some. The sample holds about 100,000 clones, approximately 72% seen once. The sample originates from a study of cytomegalovirus exposure and HLA in healthy donors. The CDR3 has 12 amino acids. CDR1 SGDLS and CDR2 YYNGEE come from the germline V gene. V gave up 4 bases and J gave up 7 bases, with 11 bases separating them. Material: PBMCs. The V gene is TRBV9, the J gene TRBJ1-2; D gene ambiguous. The sequence was collected from a man between 35 and 55 years old in good health and CMV-seropositive. The CDR3 coding sequence is TGTGCCAGCAGCTCGCCTCGGGGTGGCTACACCTTC. This encodes CASSSPRGGYTF.